This record concerns one T cell receptor (beta chain) sequence. Some clones are missing from TCRdb's copy, which holds only in-frame ones; the method was immunoSEQ multiplex PCR. The table has 120,000 to 150,000 clones, around 86% seen once. This record comes from a study of blood T cell repertoires in COVID-19. For the study at large: The cDNA or gDNA used as material had been derived from T cells, B-cell-depleted T cells, or PBMCs.

This CDR3 region has 15 residues. The V and J ends lost 0 bases and 4 bases, in that order; junction bases with no gene match: 4. CDR1 is SGHNT, CDR2 YYREEE, per germline (reference sequence). Sequenced input: peripheral blood. The chain has TRBV5-4 and TRBJ2-1; TRBD1 agrees at 7 bases. This clonotype was sampled from a human donor in a cohort sampled during active COVID-19. CDR3 protein: CASSLGRDRYNEQFF. CDR3 bases: TGTGCCAGCAGCTTGGGTAGGGACAGATACAATGAGCAGTTCTTC.